The 9 T cell receptor beta chains below were found in one sample sequenced in a study of CD8+ T cells in alopecia areata. Extracted from the samples, RNA was reverse transcribed into cDNA to serve as the sequencing template. Assay used: immunoSEQ multiplex PCR; TCRdb lists only in-frame clones, some missing. The table includes 100,000 to 150,000 clones, 58% detected once. Sequenced material: CD4+ T cells sorted from blood, taken at week 0. The receptors stem from a human donor with alopecia areata.

This chain uses TRBV5-4 with TRBJ2-5; D call uncertain. Trimming took 0 bases from V and 5 from J, leaving 8 bases between them. Per the germline V gene, CDR1 is SGHNT and CDR2 is YYREEE (reference sequence). This CDR3 contains 13 residues. DNA for the CDR3: TGTGCCAGCAGCTTGGCTGGGATTGAGACCCAGTACTTC. Its protein is CASSLAGIETQYF. The entire variable domain, with the rest obtained from reference TRBV5-4 and TRBJ2-5, is as follows: ETGVTQSPTHLIKTRGQQVTLRCSSQSGHNTVSWYQQALGQGPQFIFQYYREEENGRGNFPPRFSGLQFPNYSSELNVNALELDDSALYLCASSLAGIETQYFGPGTRLLVL.

The V call is TRBV5-7, the J call TRBJ2-7; D unclear. TRBV5-7 is given ORF status, its function remaining uncertain. CDR3 length: 13 residues. Trimming took off 0 bases at V and 5 bases at J, with 9 bases between the two ends. Here the CDR3 DNA reads TGTGCCAGCAGCTTGGCCATCCGGCACGAGCAGTACTTC. Translating it yields CASSLAIRHEQYF.

This clone has a handful of counts. The V and J genes are TRBV7-9 and TRBJ2-5; maybe TRBD2 (6 bases). The V end was cut by 5 bases, the J end by 2 bases, with 6 bases between. The CDR3 consists of 12 residues. Germline CDR1 reads SEHNR; CDR2 reads FQNEAQ (reference sequence). CDR3 loop: CASSRGQETQYF. CDR3 sequence (DNA): TGTGCCAGCAGCCGGGGGCAAGAGACCCAGTACTTC.

Regarding this clone: This same CDR3 is encoded by further DNA sequences in the sample. The chain has TRBV7-2 and TRBJ2-3; D is unresolved. The germline V gene encodes CDR1 SGHTA and CDR2 FQGNSA. Trimming took off 2 bases at V and 1 base at J, with 4 bases between the two ends. The CDR3 runs 13 residues. DNA of the CDR3: TGTGCCAGCAGCTTAAGTGGCACAGATACGCAGTATTTT. Its protein is CASSLSGTDTQYF.

The chain couples TRBV19 to TRBJ2-6; D is unclear. Per the germline V gene, CDR1 is LNHDA and CDR2 is SQIVND (reference sequence). V dropped 6 bases and J dropped 0 bases, with 12 bases sitting between them. The CDR3 spans 16 residues. CDR3 sequence (DNA): TGTGCCAGTAGGGGCAGTCTGGGCTCTGGGGCCAACGTCCTGACTTTC. Translated, it gives CASRGSLGSGANVLTF.

CDR3 protein: CASSISGTKSYEQYF. The CDR3 DNA follows: TGCGCCAGCAGCATTTCCGGGACAAAATCCTACGAGCAGTACTTC. The chain combines TRBV5-1 with TRBJ2-7; D is perhaps TRBD1 (6 bases). The CDR3 totals 15 residues. Germline V gene lookup returns CDR1 SGHRS and CDR2 YFSETQ. Trimming left V 4 bases short and J 1 base short, with 15 bases between.

This chain links TRBV14 with TRBJ1-6, with 9 bases lining up with TRBD1. Germline CDR1 reads SGHDN; CDR2 reads FVKESK. This CDR3 is built from 15 residues. The trim removed 3 bases at V and 7 bases at J, leaving 4 bases unmatched. The CDR3 sequence is CASSQVTGGNSPLHF. The CDR3 DNA follows: TGTGCCAGCAGCCAGGTCACAGGGGGCAATTCACCCCTCCACTTT.

This chain uses TRBV30 with TRBJ1-5; D not certain. The V gene's germline CDR1 is GTSNPN and CDR2 SVGIG (reference sequence). The CDR3 is made up of 13 amino acids. The ends were cut back, 5 bases at V and 0 bases at J, with 8 bases in the middle. In nucleotides, the CDR3 is TGTGCCTGGGGGCCCGATAGCAATCAGCCCCAGCATTTT. It yields the protein CAWGPDSNQPQHF.

The chain has TRBV20-1 and TRBJ1-4; D is unclear. This CDR3 region has 11 residues. The germline V and J ends were trimmed by 3 bases and 7 bases, with 6 bases remaining between them. CDR1 is DFQATT and CDR2 is SNEGSKA in the germline V gene (reference sequence). For the CDR3, the DNA is TGCAGTGCTAGTCGGGGTGAAAAACTGTTTTTT. As protein: CSASRGEKLFF.